This T cell receptor beta chain was documented in a study of shared clonotypes between healthy human individuals. The CDR3 spans 15 residues. Germline values: CDR1 GTSNPN, CDR2 SVGIG (reference sequence). Deletions cut 1 base from V and 4 bases from J, with 17 bases between. The repertoire was sequenced with immunoSEQ multiplex PCR; TCRdb's copy has only in-frame clones and lacks some. Of about 2.4 million clones detected, about 92% appear once; the ten largest clones hold roughly 0.13%. The receptor comes from a man aged 18 to 30 in good health. What was sequenced was naive CD4+ T cells sorted from blood. Subset reported: CD45RA+ positively selected. The V call is TRBV30, the J call TRBJ2-7; D may match TRBD1 or TRBD2 (7 bases each). CDR3 coding DNA: TGTGCCTGGAGTGAAAGGGGGCCCGGGGGGTACGAGCAGTACTTC. Protein sequence: CAWSERGPGGYEQYF.